One and the same sample provided the 7 T cell receptor beta chains below, sequenced in a study of blood T cell repertoires in COVID-19. Generated by immunoSEQ multiplex PCR, the TCRdb table keeps only in-frame clones and is missing some. Of about 110,000 clones listed, just over 70% are singletons. Sequences were obtained from peripheral blood. These receptors were collected from a woman aged 40 to 50 with acute or convalescent COVID-19.

This sequence joins TRBV6-5 and TRBJ2-3; 11 nucleotides line up with TRBD2. J gave up 4 bases and V 2 bases, and 5 bases lay outside the gene matches. This CDR3 contains 16 residues. CDR1 and CDR2 from the germline V gene are MNHEY and SVGAGI. The CDR3 here is CASSYISGGASDTQYF. The DNA of the CDR3 is TGTGCCAGCAGTTACATTAGCGGGGGGGCTTCAGATACGCAGTATTTT.

The sample holds one count of this clone. The chain uses TRBV30 and TRBJ2-7, with 9 positions matching TRBD1. The J segment lost 3 bases and the V segment lost 0 bases, leaving 12 bases of the junction unmatched. The CDR3 totals 17 residues. From germline, CDR1 is GTSNPN and CDR2 SVGIG (reference sequence). The CDR3 DNA follows: TGTGCCTGGAGTGTACAGGGACAGGGACAAAGGGACTACGAGCAGTACTTC. Translation gives CAWSVQGQGQRDYEQYF.

The chain is built from TRBV6-5 and TRBJ1-2; D is possibly TRBD1 (6 bases). V was shortened by 0 bases and J by 2 bases, with 10 bases between the two germline ends. Germline V lookup: CDR1 MNHEY, CDR2 SVGAGI. The CDR3 loop spans 15 amino acids. The CDR3 sequence is CASSYSKTGNYGYTF. The DNA for the CDR3 is TGTGCCAGCAGTTACTCAAAGACAGGAAACTATGGCTACACCTTC.

This clone was detected a few times. V usage is TRBV19 and J usage is TRBJ2-3; a possible D gene is TRBD2 (6 bases). Germline-derived CDR1 and CDR2 are LNHDA and SQIVND (reference sequence). The CDR3 extends over 15 amino acids. With 5 bases removed from V and 0 bases from J, the gap between germline ends came to 12 bases. CDR3 bases: TGTGCCAGTAGTGGGGCGGGGCCTAGCACAGATACGCAGTATTTT. This sequence encodes CASSGAGPSTDTQYF.

This clone was recorded only once. The chain combines TRBV9 with TRBJ1-2; D unresolved. Germline loops: CDR1 SGDLS, CDR2 YYNGEE. V lost 0 bases to trimming and J lost 8 bases, with 14 bases between them. This CDR3 has 14 amino acids. The CDR3 DNA is TGTGCCAGCAGCGTAGAAGGAGGGTTTCGAGGCTACACCTTC. It translates to CASSVEGGFRGYTF.

The table lists this clone with a few counts. V usage is TRBV7-2 and J usage is TRBJ2-5; weak D call: TRBD2 (5 bases). Germline loops: CDR1 SGHTA, CDR2 FQGNSA. Deletions cut 3 bases from V and 7 bases from J, with 15 bases between. The CDR3 loop spans 14 amino acids. CDR3 in DNA: TGTGCCAGCAGCTTGCCTAGCCGGAGTGCGACCCAGTACTTC. This translates into CASSLPSRSATQYF.

The rearrangement links TRBV30 to TRBJ1-2; tentative D call: TRBD1 (6 bases). Trimming left V 0 bases short and J 4 bases short, with 18 bases between. Germline V CDR1 and CDR2: GTSNPN, SVGIG (reference sequence). The CDR3 runs to 16 residues. CDR3 in DNA: TGTGCCTGGAGTGTGGGGGGCCGGGGAGGGAGCTATGGCTACACCTTC. Protein: CAWSVGGRGGSYGYTF.